The subject of this entry is one T cell receptor (beta chain). Assay: immunoSEQ multiplex PCR; the TCRdb copy retains only in-frame clones and omits some. The sample yields nearly 65,000 clones, around 80% seen once. These data originate in a study of blood T cell repertoires in COVID-19. Study-wide background: Some COVID-19 samples were acute and others convalescent; all came from the United States, Italy and Spain. The analysed material was cDNA or gDNA that came from T cells, B-cell-depleted T cells, or PBMCs.

This CDR3 comprises 16 residues. V was clipped by 0 bases and J by 7 bases; unmatched bases: 3. Looked up from germline, CDR1 is SGDLS and CDR2 is YYNGEE. This clonotype was obtained from a human donor in a cohort sampled during active COVID-19. The rearrangement links TRBV9 to TRBJ2-1, with 14 bases that match TRBD2. Sample: peripheral blood. CDR3 protein: CASSVGGTSGSNEQFF. CDR3 sequence (DNA): TGTGCCAGCAGCGTAGGAGGGACTAGCGGGAGTAATGAGCAGTTCTTC. Combining the CDR3 with reference TRBV9 and TRBJ2-1 gives the whole variable domain DSGVTQTPKHLITATGQRVTLRCSPRSGDLSVYWYQQSLDQGLQFLIQYYNGEERAKGNILERFSAQQFPDLHSELNLSSLELGDSALYFCASSVGGTSGSNEQFFGPGTRLTVL.